The following is a TCR beta chain sequence with its context. Its specificity is not known. Germline is not matched at one junction end, which may reflect a read error. The CDR3 extends over 14 amino acids. CDR1 MGHDK and CDR2 SYGVNS come from the germline V gene. Primers for the PCR totalled 60 Vbeta and 13 Jbeta. The table came from immunoSEQ multiplex PCR; TCRdb's copy has only in-frame clones and leaves some out. The sample lists about 110,000 clones, 65% to 80% seen once, with 2.5% to 3.5% in the top ten. Nominal health characterized the donors when sampled, though unrecorded immune exposures were likely. This sample stems from a study of cytomegalovirus exposure and HLA in healthy donors. Across the study: Around 180 million T cells yielded 110 million or so unique TCR beta sequences in earlier analysis.

Study observations and caveats: Analysis performed later found roughly 17,000 TCR beta sequences associated with HLA alleles at 0.05 false discovery rate. Sequencing depth roughly uniform across donors was assumed in presence/absence analyses.

The J gene is TRBJ2-3, the V gene TRBV25-1; the match to TRBD1 covers 7 bases. The sequence was collected from a woman aged 55-75 years in good health and CMV-seropositive. Sequenced sample: PBMCs. The CDR3: CAGSRTGGTDTQYF. The DNA for the CDR3 is TGTGCCGGCAGCCGGACAGGTGGGACAGATACGCAGTATTTT. Together with reference TRBV25-1 and TRBJ2-3, the CDR3 gives the full variable domain: EADIYQTPRYLVIGTGKKITLECSQTMGHDKMYWYQQDPGMELHLIHYSYGVNSTEKGDLSSESTVSRIRTEHFPLTLESARPSHTSQYLCAGSRTGGTDTQYFGPGTRLTVL.